The TCR beta chain described here comes from a study of human T cells and chemical hapten exposure. General observations from the study: Counts of TCRs above 1 in 1000 frequency stayed unchanged with DPC sensitization.

The V gene lost 3 bases and the J gene lost 4 bases, with 7 bases spanning the gap. The CDR3 runs to 13 residues. Per germline, CDR1 WSHSY and CDR2 SAAADI. To note about this clonotype: Its antigen is not known.

TCRdb called the RACE reads again in MiXCR, with one record for every CDR3 protein. Seen here are under 450,000 distinct CDR3 sequences, around 5% observed once, and the top ten hold around 2.3%. The time point here: patch test 1, 2 weeks after DPC sensitization. Indicated treatment: therapeutic diphenylcyclopropenone sensitization with weekly scalp DPC. The sequencing used whole blood, collected in connection with sensitization to the hapten diphenylcyclopropenone (DPC). This TCR was recovered from a woman aged 50 to 60 with alopecia areata. Some clones in this sample may be carry-over from other donors' samples. This chain connects TRBV10-2 to TRBJ1-5; no clear D. CDR3: CASSEAQNQPQHF. The CDR3 nucleotides read TGCGCCAGCAGTGAAGCTCAGAATCAGCCCCAGCATTTT.